These T cell receptor beta chains were read from a single sample in a study of CD8+CD57+ T cells in acquired aplastic anemia. TCRdb analysed the reads with MiXCR anew, one entry per CDR3 protein. The sample records 300,000 or so distinct CDR3 sequences, about 56% being singletons. Sequencing input: sorted CD4+, CD8+, or CD8+CD57+ T cells (not recorded which) from PBMCs. These receptors were collected from a human donor with severe aplastic anemia or a healthy control (not recorded which). Both conserved end residues are part of each CDR3. A D gene is named only where the DNA matches it firmly. Some rows mark clone size as missing; the rest say once, few, many or name a class of expanded clone.

V	size	D	J	CDR3	DNA
TRBV20-1	NA	NA	TRBJ2-7	CSARDNTGEQYF	TGCAGTGCGAGGGACAACACAGGGGAGCAGTACTTC
TRBV30	NA	NA	TRBJ1-4	CAWYQGSNEKLFF	TGTGCCTGGTACCAGGGGTCTAATGAAAAACTGTTTTTT
TRBV10-3	NA	TRBD2	TRBJ2-3	CATQLAGGRNTQYF	TGTGCCACCCAACTAGCGGGGGGGCGGAATACGCAGTATTTT
TRBV10-3	NA	TRBD1	TRBJ1-1	CAIKGGTATEAFF	TGTGCCATCAAGGGGGGGACAGCCACTGAAGCTTTCTTT
TRBV12-3/TRBV12-4	NA	NA	TRBJ2-1	CASSLAPRGDNEQFF	TGTGCCAGCAGCTTAGCGCCCCGGGGTGACAATGAGCAGTTCTTC
TRBV7-8	NA	TRBD1	TRBJ2-7	CASSTPGTGYHEQYF	TGTGCCAGCAGCACCCCCGGGACAGGGTACCACGAGCAGTACTTC
TRBV9	many	NA	TRBJ2-1	CASSVVVSYNEQFF	TGTGCCAGCAGCGTAGTAGTCTCCTACAATGAGCAGTTCTTC
TRBV20-1	NA	NA	TRBJ2-7	CSARRPENYEQYF	TGCAGTGCTAGGAGACCCGAAAACTACGAGCAGTACTTC
TRBV20-1	NA	NA	TRBJ1-1	CSASRGDTEAFF	TGCAGTGCTAGCAGGGGAGACACTGAAGCTTTCTTT
TRBV5-1	NA	TRBD2	TRBJ2-3	CASRRSGGQRDTQYF	TGCGCCAGCAGACGGAGCGGGGGGCAAAGAGATACGCAGTATTTT
TRBV20-1	NA	TRBD1	TRBJ1-6	CSAPPRTGESPLHF	TGCAGTGCTCCGCCCAGGACAGGGGAATCACCCCTCCACTTT
TRBV7-3	many	NA	TRBJ2-5	CASSLRGPQETQYF	TGTGCCAGCAGCTTACGGGGCCCCCAAGAGACCCAGTACTTC
TRBV19	many	TRBD2	TRBJ2-7	CASSPRRGVISYEQYF	TGTGCCAGTAGCCCAAGGCGGGGGGTGATCTCCTACGAGCAGTACTTC
TRBV29-1	many	NA	TRBJ2-6	CSVDSGGANVLTF	TGCAGCGTTGATTCAGGAGGGGCCAACGTCCTGACTTTC
TRBV5-1	NA	NA	TRBJ2-7	CASRLISGSDYEQYF	TGCGCCAGCAGATTAATTAGCGGTTCGGACTACGAGCAGTACTTC
TRBV7-3	NA	NA	TRBJ2-7	CASSLTGDSYEQYF	TGTGCCAGCAGCTTAACAGGGGATTCCTACGAGCAGTACTTC
TRBV15	many	NA	TRBJ2-5	CATSRGGNEETQYF	TGTGCCACCAGCAGGGGGGGTAATGAAGAGACCCAGTACTTC
TRBV27	many	NA	TRBJ2-5	CASSPVREGETQYF	TGTGCCAGCAGCCCCGTCAGGGAAGGAGAGACCCAGTACTTC
TRBV12-3/TRBV12-4	many	TRBD2	TRBJ2-2	CASSGGPGELFF	TGTGCCTCTAGCGGGGGGCCCGGGGAGCTGTTTTTT
TRBV7-3	NA	TRBD1	TRBJ2-2	CASSQDRATGELFF	TGTGCCAGCAGCCAAGACAGGGCCACCGGGGAGCTGTTTTTT
TRBV24-1	NA	TRBD1	TRBJ2-3	CATSDFWGTGGTDTQYF	TGTGCCACCAGTGATTTTTGGGGGACAGGGGGCACAGATACGCAGTATTTT
TRBV25-1	NA	NA	TRBJ1-4	CASGDRAANEKLFF	TGTGCCAGTGGCGACCGGGCAGCTAATGAGAAACTGTTTTTT
TRBV9	NA	NA	TRBJ2-7	CASSDKGGPYEQYF	TGTGCCAGCAGCGATAAGGGGGGGCCCTACGAGCAGTACTTC
TRBV19	NA	TRBD2	TRBJ2-3	CASSVAGATDTQYF	TGTGCCAGTAGTGTAGCGGGGGCCACAGATACGCAGTATTTT
TRBV20-1	NA	NA	TRBJ2-1	CSAEAGSYSYNEQFF	TGCAGTGCCGAGGCGGGGTCTTACTCCTACAATGAGCAGTTCTTC
TRBV5-1	NA	NA	TRBJ1-6	CASSSGDDSPLHF	TGCGCCAGCAGCAGTGGGGATGATTCACCCCTCCACTTT
TRBV19	NA	NA	TRBJ1-5	CPSSFGVGNRPQHF	TGTCCCAGTAGTTTCGGAGTGGGCAATCGGCCCCAGCATTTT
TRBV7-9	few	TRBD1	TRBJ1-3	CASSSRQGSSGNTIYF	TGTGCCAGCAGCTCCCGACAGGGTAGTTCTGGAAACACCATATATTTT
TRBV7-8	NA	NA	TRBJ1-2	CASSPNSDGHTF	TGTGCCAGCAGCCCTAACTCCGACGGCCACACCTTC
TRBV7-8	many	NA	TRBJ2-7	CASSRDGSYEQYF	TGTGCCAGCAGCCGGGACGGTTCCTACGAGCAGTACTTC
TRBV10-3	NA	NA	TRBJ2-7	CAIRTTGGEQYF	TGTGCCATCAGGACGACGGGTGGTGAGCAGTACTTC
TRBV11-1	NA	NA	TRBJ2-7	CASSVLSDTYEQYF	TGTGCCAGCAGCGTATTGTCAGACACCTACGAGCAGTACTTC
TRBV7-2	NA	NA	TRBJ1-1	CASSSLDGAEAFF	TGTGCCAGCAGCTCACTAGACGGGGCCGAAGCTTTCTTT
TRBV24-1	few	NA	TRBJ2-3	CATSDPSGSGRSTDTQYF	TGTGCCACCAGTGACCCTTCCGGATCGGGCAGGAGCACAGATACGCAGTATTTT
TRBV7-9	NA	NA	TRBJ1-6	CASSRDLLGSPLHF	TGTGCCAGCAGCCGAGACCTCCTGGGTTCACCCCTCCACTTT
TRBV5-1	many	TRBD2	TRBJ2-1	CASSLAVAGGPMGNEQFF	TGCGCCAGCAGCTTGGCGGTAGCGGGGGGGCCTATGGGCAATGAGCAGTTCTTC
TRBV7-3	NA	NA	TRBJ2-3	CASSLRQMNTDTQYF	TGTGCCAGCAGCTTACGGCAGATGAACACAGATACGCAGTATTTT
TRBV7-9	NA	TRBD2	TRBJ2-5	CASSPGLADSQETQYF	TGTGCCAGCAGCCCCGGACTAGCGGACTCCCAAGAGACCCAGTACTTC
TRBV10-3	NA	NA	TRBJ2-3	CAISGGRVGSTDTQYF	TGTGCCATCAGTGGGGGCAGGGTCGGCAGCACAGATACGCAGTATTTT
TRBV15	many	TRBD1	TRBJ2-2	CATSRRPRDRVSGELFF	TGTGCCACCAGCAGAAGACCCCGGGACAGGGTCTCCGGGGAGCTGTTTTTT
TRBV6-4	NA	NA	TRBJ2-3	CASRDASTDTQYF	TGTGCCAGCCGTGACGCTAGCACAGATACGCAGTATTTT
TRBV7-9	NA	NA	TRBJ2-3	CASSPDGGGTDTQYF	TGTGCCAGCAGCCCGGACGGAGGGGGGACAGATACGCAGTATTTT
TRBV12-3/TRBV12-4	few	NA	TRBJ1-2	CASMGREANYGYTF	TGTGCCAGCATGGGCAGGGAGGCTAACTATGGCTACACCTTC
TRBV20-1	NA	NA	TRBJ1-5	CSATGQGYQPQHF	TGCAGTGCTACTGGGCAGGGCTATCAGCCCCAGCATTTT
TRBV5-8	many	NA	TRBJ1-6	CASSLGFGASLNSPLHF	TGTGCCAGCAGCCTGGGCTTCGGGGCGAGTCTGAATTCACCCCTCCACTTT
TRBV5-1	many	NA	TRBJ1-1	CASRPQAMNTEAFF	TGCGCCAGCAGGCCGCAGGCGATGAACACTGAAGCTTTCTTT
TRBV20-1	many	TRBD1	TRBJ1-2	CSAPTRGQGGYTF	TGCAGTGCTCCGACCAGGGGGCAGGGTGGCTACACCTTC